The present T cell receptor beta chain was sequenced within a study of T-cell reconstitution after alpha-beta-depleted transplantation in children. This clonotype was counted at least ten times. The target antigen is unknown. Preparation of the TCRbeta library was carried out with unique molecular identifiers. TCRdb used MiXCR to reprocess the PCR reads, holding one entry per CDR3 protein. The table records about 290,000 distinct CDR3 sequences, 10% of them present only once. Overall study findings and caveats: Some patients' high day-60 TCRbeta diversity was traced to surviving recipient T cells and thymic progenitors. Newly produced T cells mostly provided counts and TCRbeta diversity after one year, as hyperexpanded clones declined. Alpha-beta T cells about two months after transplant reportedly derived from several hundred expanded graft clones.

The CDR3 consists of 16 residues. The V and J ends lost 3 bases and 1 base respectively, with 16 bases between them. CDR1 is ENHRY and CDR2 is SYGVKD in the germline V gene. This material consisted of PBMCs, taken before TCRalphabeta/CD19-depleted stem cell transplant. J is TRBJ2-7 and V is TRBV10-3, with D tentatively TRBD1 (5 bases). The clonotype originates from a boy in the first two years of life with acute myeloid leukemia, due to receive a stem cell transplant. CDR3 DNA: TGTGCCATCAGTGACCAGATCGAAAGGGGATCCTACGAGCAGTACTTC. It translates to CAISDQIERGSYEQYF.